The text below deals with one T cell receptor beta chain. The antigen remains undetermined. CD45RO-negative CD8 cells positively selected for CCR7 made up the naive population, which excluded terminally differentiated effector memory CD45RA+ cells. Study donors comprised healthy, HIV-negative adults devoid of recent acute infection or vaccination. Only Caucasian adults living in Nashville, Tennessee made up the donor group. Profiling relied on immunoSEQ multiplex PCR, and the TCRdb table lists in-frame clones only, not all of them. Of 2 million to 2.5 million clones listed, roughly 91% are singletons. Germline assignment: CDR1 SGDLS and CDR2 YYNGEE. V lost 0 bases to trimming and J lost 0 bases, with 15 bases between them. This CDR3 has 17 amino acids. The sample originates from a study of shared clonotypes between healthy human individuals. Whole-study findings and limits: Relative to their counterparts shared across all four donors, non-shared clonotypes exhibited diminished generation probabilities.

Sequenced input: naive CD8+ T cells from PBMCs. The chain is built from TRBV9 and TRBJ1-2; TRBD1 is a possible D gene (5 bases). The origin of this receptor is a man in his late teens or twenties in good health. Some clones in this sample may be carry-over from other donors' samples. CDR3 region: CASSVAVHRRANYGYTF. DNA for the CDR3: TGTGCCAGCAGCGTAGCAGTCCACAGGCGTGCTAACTATGGCTACACCTTC.